One sample yielded the 10 T cell receptor beta chains listed below, sequenced in a study of CD8 T cells in Susac syndrome. When the RNA was reverse transcribed, random hexamers were used with an input of about 0.5 to 1 ug. TCRdb redid the calling of the immunoSEQ multiplex PCR reads with MiXCR, one entry per CDR3 protein. The sample yields 95,000 to 150,000 distinct CDR3 sequences, about 95% seen once. Sequencing used CD4+ T cells from PBMCs. These receptors all stem from a human donor in good health.

The V and J genes are TRBV2 and TRBJ1-5; TRBD1 matches at 7 bases. V lost 7 bases, J lost 5 bases, and 5 bases stayed unmatched. The CDR3 is made up of 13 amino acids. The germline gives CDR1 SNHLY, CDR2 FYNNEI. The CDR3 coding sequence is TGTGCCAGCAAGACAGGGTGGGATCAGCCCCAGCATTTT. The encoded protein is CASKTGWDQPQHF.

The chain is built from TRBV7-2 and TRBJ1-1, with D possibly being TRBD1 (5 bases). V was shortened by 6 bases and J by 0 bases, with 11 bases between the two germline ends. This CDR3 comprises 14 residues. Germline V lookup: CDR1 SGHTA, CDR2 FQGNSA. The CDR3, as DNA: TGTGCCAGCAGGCCGGGACGGTTGAACACTGAAGCTTTCTTT. This translates into CASRPGRLNTEAFF.

The chain employs TRBV5-1 and TRBJ2-6, with D perhaps given as TRBD1 or TRBD2 (5 bases each). The V end was cut by 0 bases, the J end by 0 bases, with 13 bases between. The CDR3 runs 18 residues. Germline V gives CDR1 SGHRS, CDR2 YFSETQ. In DNA, the CDR3 is TGCGCCAGCAGCTTGGCCCCCGGGACCTCCTCTGGGGCCAACGTCCTGACTTTC. It is translated as CASSLAPGTSSGANVLTF. Drawing the rest from reference TRBV5-1 and TRBJ2-6, the complete variable domain is KAGVTQTPRYLIKTRGQQVTLSCSPISGHRSVSWYQQTPGQGLQFLFEYFSETQRNKGNFPGRFSGRQFSNSRSEMNVSTLELGDSALYLCASSLAPGTSSGANVLTFGAGSRLTVL.

This rearrangement joins TRBV25-1 to TRBJ1-2; D is unresolved. The CDR3 has 13 amino acids. V dropped 2 bases and J dropped 7 bases, with 11 bases sitting between them. Germline V lookup: CDR1 MGHDK, CDR2 SYGVNS. CDR3 sequence: CASSEDKASGYTF. The CDR3 coding sequence is TGTGCCAGCAGTGAAGATAAAGCGAGTGGCTACACCTTC.

The rearrangement joins TRBV2 to TRBJ1-1; possibly TRBD1 for D (5 bases). V dropped 3 bases and J dropped 5 bases, with 10 bases sitting between them. The CDR3 runs to 13 residues. Germline assignment: CDR1 SNHLY and CDR2 FYNNEI. CDR3 sequence reads: CASSDPGGTEAFF. DNA for the CDR3: TGTGCCAGCAGTGACCCCGGGGGAACTGAAGCTTTCTTT.

The chain has TRBV3-1 and TRBJ1-1; the D is unclear. V lost 4 bases, J lost 0 bases, and 15 bases lay in between. Germline lookup yields CDR1 LGHDT and CDR2 YNNKEL (reference sequence). CDR3 length equals 16 residues. The CDR3 coding sequence is TGTGCCAGCAGCCCTCATCCTTCGGGCCTGAACACTGAAGCTTTCTTT. Protein sequence: CASSPHPSGLNTEAFF.

The V gene is TRBV6-2 or TRBV6-3, the J gene TRBJ2-5; 7 nucleotides align to TRBD2. Germline V gene sequence: CDR1 MNHEY, CDR2 SVGEGT. V was pared by 6 bases and J by 5 bases, with 9 bases of the junction left unmatched. The CDR3 consists of 14 residues. The CDR3 sequence is CASSAREEGETQYF. The CDR3 DNA reads TGTGCCAGCAGCGCCCGGGAGGAGGGGGAGACCCAGTACTTC.

The chain is built from TRBV29-1 and TRBJ2-1, with 11 bases identical to TRBD2. This CDR3 comprises 14 residues. From germline, CDR1 is SQVTM and CDR2 ANQGSEA. V dropped 4 bases and J dropped 9; count of bases not matched to a gene: 8. The CDR3 protein is CSVGNLAGGPEQFF. Written as DNA, the CDR3 is TGCAGCGTTGGTAACCTAGCGGGAGGCCCTGAGCAGTTCTTC.

The chain carries TRBV4-3 and TRBJ2-3; the match to TRBD2 covers 10 bases. Germline assignment: CDR1 LGHNA and CDR2 YSLEER. The length of the CDR3 is 15 residues. Trimming cost V 3 bases and J 6 bases; bases outside gene matches: 6. The CDR3, as DNA: TGCGCCAGCAGCCAGTTAGCGGGAGGCGGGGATACGCAGTATTTT. Translation: CASSQLAGGGDTQYF.

V gene TRBV30 combines with J gene TRBJ2-1, with 7 positions matching TRBD2. Germline lookup yields CDR1 GTSNPN and CDR2 SVGIG (reference sequence). There are 18 residues in the CDR3. With 4 bases clipped from V and 3 bases from J, the junction kept 18 bases outside the gene matches. CDR3 sequence reads: CAWKASGKYFGGYNEQFF. The CDR3, as DNA: TGTGCCTGGAAAGCTAGCGGCAAATACTTTGGTGGCTACAATGAGCAGTTCTTC.